This TCR beta chain came from a study of graft-versus-host responses after intestinal transplantation. Broader study findings: Recipient-marrow GvH clones were detected, some having first appeared in ileum or blood.

Notes on this clone: Its specificity is unknown.

Using immunoSEQ multiplex PCR, the repertoire was profiled, and TCRdb retains in-frame clones only, with some absent. In the table there are about 120,000 clones, approximately 92% of which are singletons. The source of this sequence is a human donor who received an intestinal transplant. The sample was unstimulated CD4+ T cells sorted from spleen or lymph node cells, taken before intestinal transplant.

CDR3 protein: CASRNWGGTYEQYF. CDR3 bases: TGCGCCAGCAGGAATTGGGGGGGGACCTACGAGCAGTACTTC. The chain uses TRBV5-1 and TRBJ2-7, with TRBD2 matching over 7 bases. CDR1 is SGHRS and CDR2 is YFSETQ in the germline V gene. V trimming: 5 bases; J trimming: 2 bases; junction bases outside the gene matches: 7. The CDR3 loop spans 14 amino acids.